The 4 T cell receptor beta chains listed next were all sequenced from one sample in a study of cytomegalovirus exposure and HLA in healthy donors. Vbeta (60) and Jbeta (13) primers were used in the PCR. TCRdb keeps only in-frame clones here, not all; method: immunoSEQ multiplex PCR. The table records about 120,000 clones, 75% to 90% of them present only once. Sequencing was done on a sample of PBMCs. The source is a man aged 35-49 years in good health and CMV-seronegative.

This chain links TRBV10-2 with TRBJ1-3; D call uncertain. The germline V gene has CDR1 WSHSY and CDR2 SAAADI. This CDR3 has 17 residues. V gave up 2 bases and J gave up 2 bases, with 16 bases separating them. The CDR3 DNA is TGCGCCAGCAGTGAGCTTAATGTGCGGGCGGCTGGAAACACCATATATTTT. Protein: CASSELNVRAAGNTIYF.

CDR3 sequence (DNA): TGTGCCAGCAGCTTCGGACAGCTCTCTCACAATGAGCAGTTCTTC. Amino acids: CASSFGQLSHNEQFF. The V call is TRBV7-8, the J call TRBJ2-1; maybe TRBD1 (6 bases). The CDR3 covers 15 residues. V lost 3 bases to trimming and J lost 5 bases, with 14 bases between them. CDR1 is SGHVS and CDR2 is FQNEAQ in the germline V gene.

The chain employs TRBV11-2 and TRBJ2-1; 11 positions match TRBD2. Germline V gives CDR1 SGHAT, CDR2 FQNNGV. V lost 5 bases to trimming and J lost 2 bases; unmatched junction nucleotides: 11. This CDR3 comprises 18 residues. The CDR3 bases are TGTGCCAGCAGCCCCGAACGCTCGACTAGCGGGGCCTACAATGAGCAGTTCTTC. It is translated as CASSPERSTSGAYNEQFF.

A word on this clone: One end of the junction fails to match germline, which may point to a read error. The CDR3 protein is CASSSPESGANGLTF. The CDR3 DNA reads as TGCGCCAGCAGCTCACCGGAATCTGGGGCCAACGGCCTGACTTTC. V usage is TRBV5-1 and J usage is TRBJ2-6; D possibly corresponds to TRBD1 (5 bases). Germline V gene sequence: CDR1 SGHRS, CDR2 YFSETQ. The CDR3 totals 15 residues.